This TCR beta chain was obtained from a study of cytomegalovirus exposure and HLA in healthy donors. CDR3 length equals 16 residues. The germline V and J ends were trimmed by 1 base and 7 bases, with 19 bases remaining between them. Germline V lookup: CDR1 MNHEY, CDR2 SMNVEV (reference sequence). About this clone itself: No antigen is known for it.

Study-level findings and limits: Reports described diagnosis of cytomegalovirus status by the classifier as highly specific and sensitive. The tendency of first-cohort TCR clusters to co-occur in the roughly 110 validation repertoires was identified by a subsequent analysis.

The protocol was immunoSEQ multiplex PCR, while the TCRdb copy is restricted to in-frame clones and leaves out a portion. This sample has 100,000 to 150,000 clones, with about 91% found just once. Specimen: PBMCs. The sequence came from a woman younger than 35 in good health and CMV-seronegative. V and J are TRBV27 and TRBJ1-2; D call uncertain. CDR3 loop: CASSLYGMEAGVGYTF. The DNA of the CDR3 is TGTGCCAGCAGTTTATATGGGATGGAGGCCGGGGTTGGCTACACCTTC.